Below, 15 T cell receptor beta chains from the same sample are listed, as sequenced in a study of T cell responses to AZD1222 COVID-19 vaccine. The assay was immunoSEQ multiplex PCR, and TCRdb's table has in-frame clones only and misses some. This repertoire shows about 130,000 clones, around 84% found once; its top ten account for more than 20%. This material consisted of peripheral blood, taken on day 0 of AZD1222 vaccination. Every receptor here comes from an adult in good health.

The chain joins TRBV5-8 to TRBJ2-3; D possibly corresponds to TRBD1 (6 bases). The CDR3 spans 13 residues. Trimming shortened V by 4 bases and J by 5 bases, and 11 bases separated the two germline ends. Germline CDR1 is SGHTS and CDR2 is YDEGEE. The CDR3 DNA reads as TGTGCCAGCAGCCTACAGGGAAGAGATACGCAGTATTTT. This sequence encodes CASSLQGRDTQYF.

The chain couples TRBV3-1 (or the pseudogene TRBV3-2) to TRBJ2-4; 8 bases agree with TRBD1. CDR1 LGHDT and CDR2 YNNKEL come from the germline V gene (reference sequence). The CDR3 contains 17 residues. Trimming cost V 1 base and J 3 bases; bases outside gene matches: 8. The CDR3 nucleotides read TGTGCCAGCAGCCAAGTCTTAGAGACAGGGGTCAAAAACATTCAGTACTTC. Translated, it gives CASSQVLETGVKNIQYF.

The chain employs TRBV12-1 and TRBJ2-7; no check of the table's D call, TRBD2, against the DNA was made. TRBV12-1 is given as a pseudogene. The CDR3 length is 17 residues. The CDR3 DNA reads as TGTGCCAGCAGCTCCCCTCGGTGGCGGGGTGTTCGATACGAGCAGTACTTC. Translation: CASSSPRWRGVRYEQYF.

The chain combines TRBV5-4 with TRBJ1-1; possibly TRBD1 for D (6 bases). This CDR3 has 15 residues. Trimming stripped 3 bases from V and 5 bases from J, with 17 bases between. Germline assignment: CDR1 SGHNT and CDR2 YYREEE (reference sequence). CDR3 DNA: TGTGCCAGCAGCTCCACGCATCAGGGGTCGACTGAAGCTTTCTTT. It is translated as CASSSTHQGSTEAFF.

The CDR3 is CASSGGISKAYEQYF. The CDR3 DNA is TGCGCCAGCAGTGGAGGCATCTCGAAGGCCTACGAGCAGTACTTC. The gene calls are TRBV10-2 and TRBJ2-7; no firm D call. V was cut by 4 bases and J by 2 bases, with 15 bases left in between. The germline CDR1 and CDR2 sequences are WSHSY and SAAADI. The CDR3 length is 15 residues.

This chain connects TRBV5-8 to TRBJ2-5; possibly TRBD1 for D (5 bases). Germline V gene sequence: CDR1 SGHTS, CDR2 YDEGEE. The ends were cut back, 5 bases at V and 4 bases at J, with 18 bases in the middle. This CDR3 is built from 15 residues. The DNA for the CDR3 is TGTGCCAGCAGTATCTGGGCCAAGACAGTAGAGACCCAGTACTTC. Translation: CASSIWAKTVETQYF.

The chain employs TRBV24-1 and TRBJ1-5; D gene uncertain. With 3 bases removed from V and 6 bases from J, the gap between germline ends came to 5 bases. The CDR3 covers 12 residues. From germline, CDR1 is KGHDR and CDR2 SFDVKD. The DNA for the CDR3 is TGTGCCACCAGTGATGGGAGTCAGCCCCAGCATTTT. Amino acids: CATSDGSQPQHF.

A few counts support this clone. The limits of the CDR3 on the DNA are not certain, so only TCRdb's listed CDR3 is given. The rearrangement uses TRBV7-2 and TRBJ2-1; TRBD2, the D gene given by the table, was not confirmed from the DNA. From germline, CDR1 is SGHTA and CDR2 FQGNSA. The CDR3 numbers 12 amino acids, ends counted. The chain's CDR3 is CASSWGTGTKFF.

The gene calls are TRBV19 and TRBJ2-7, with 9 bases aligning to TRBD1. CDR1 is LNHDA, CDR2 SQIVND, per germline (reference sequence). The ends lost 5 bases at V and 6 bases at J; junction bases unmatched: 8. CDR3 size: 14 residues. The CDR3 sequence: CASSQDRGGVEQYF. The CDR3 nucleotides read TGTGCCAGTAGTCAGGACAGGGGAGGAGTCGAGCAGTACTTC.

V usage is TRBV13 and J usage is TRBJ1-4; D is possibly TRBD1 (6 bases). This CDR3 is built from 16 residues. The V gene lost 4 bases and the J gene lost 2 bases, with 14 bases spanning the gap. Germline V gene sequence: CDR1 PRHDT, CDR2 FYEKMQ (reference sequence). This CDR3 reads CASSSNREGTNEKLFF. DNA of the CDR3: TGTGCCAGCAGCTCAAACAGGGAGGGGACTAATGAAAAACTGTTTTTT.

This clone was detected once. An end of the junction differs from the germline gene, which may be a read error. The V and J genes are TRBV7-2 and TRBJ2-7; TRBD2 matches 11 bases. The CDR3 length is 15 residues. Germline CDR1 SGHTA, CDR2 FQGNSA. The CDR3 nucleotides are TGTGCCAGCAGCGTAGCGGGGGGGCCCTCCTACGAGCAGTACTTC. Encoded protein: CASSVAGGPSYEQYF. The full variable domain, with the rest looked up from reference TRBV7-2 and TRBJ2-7, is GAGVSQSPSNKVTEKGKDVELRCDPISGHTALYWYRQSLGQGLEFLIYFQGNSAPDKSGLPSDRFSAERTGGSVSTLTIQRTQQEDSAVYLCASSVAGGPSYEQYFGPGTRLTVT.

This clone was counted once. The rearrangement uses TRBV6-1 and TRBJ1-6; D call uncertain. CDR1 is MNHNS, CDR2 SASEGT, per germline. Trimming cost V 2 bases and J 2 bases, with 13 bases left between them. The CDR3 is 17 amino acids. In DNA, the CDR3 is TGTGCCAGCAGTGAACCTGGCCGATCGACCTATAATTCACCCCTCCACTTT. Its translation: CASSEPGRSTYNSPLHF.

The chain has TRBV7-2 and TRBJ1-4; TRBD1 aligns across 8 bases. Germline V lookup: CDR1 SGHTA, CDR2 FQGNSA. The CDR3 has 14 amino acids. V was clipped by 4 bases and J by 4 bases; unmatched bases: 2. CDR3 DNA sequence: TGTGCCAGCAGCTACAGGGGGATTAATGAAAAACTGTTTTTT. It yields the protein CASSYRGINEKLFF.

The chain employs TRBV2 and TRBJ1-6, with 7 bases fitting TRBD1. Trimming at V came to 5 bases and at J to 7 bases, leaving 5 bases not matched to a gene. The CDR3 consists of 14 residues. The germline gives CDR1 SNHLY, CDR2 FYNNEI. The CDR3 loop is CASSPGTDNSPLHF. The DNA of the CDR3 is TGTGCCAGCAGTCCCGGGACAGACAATTCACCCCTCCACTTT.

The gene calls are TRBV6-5 and TRBJ1-2; perhaps TRBD1 as D (6 bases). Germline CDR1 is MNHEY and CDR2 is SVGAGI. Trimming pared 2 bases from V and 7 bases from J, leaving 17 bases between. The CDR3 runs to 15 residues. The CDR3 reads CASSYDVRGRAGYTF. CDR3 DNA sequence: TGTGCCAGCAGTTACGACGTGCGGGGGCGTGCTGGCTACACCTTC.